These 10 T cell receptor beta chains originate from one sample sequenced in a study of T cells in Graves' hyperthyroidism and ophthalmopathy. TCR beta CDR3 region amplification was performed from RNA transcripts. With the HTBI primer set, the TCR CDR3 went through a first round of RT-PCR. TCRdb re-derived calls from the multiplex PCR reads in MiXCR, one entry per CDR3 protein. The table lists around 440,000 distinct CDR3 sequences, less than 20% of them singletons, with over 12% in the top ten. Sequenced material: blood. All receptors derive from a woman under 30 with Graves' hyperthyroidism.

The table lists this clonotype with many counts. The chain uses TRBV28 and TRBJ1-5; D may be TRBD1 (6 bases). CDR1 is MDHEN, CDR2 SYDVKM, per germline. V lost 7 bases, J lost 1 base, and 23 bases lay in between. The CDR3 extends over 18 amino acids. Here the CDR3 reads CASMGTSGGPGSNQPQHF. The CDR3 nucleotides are TGTGCCAGCATGGGGACCTCGGGGGGCCCAGGGAGCAATCAGCCCCAGCATTTT.

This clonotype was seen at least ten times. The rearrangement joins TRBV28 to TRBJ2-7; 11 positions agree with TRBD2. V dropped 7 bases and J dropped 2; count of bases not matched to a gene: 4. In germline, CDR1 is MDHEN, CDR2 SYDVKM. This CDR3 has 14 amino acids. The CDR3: CASKTGLAAYEQYF. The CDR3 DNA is TGTGCCAGCAAGACGGGACTAGCGGCCTACGAGCAGTACTTC.

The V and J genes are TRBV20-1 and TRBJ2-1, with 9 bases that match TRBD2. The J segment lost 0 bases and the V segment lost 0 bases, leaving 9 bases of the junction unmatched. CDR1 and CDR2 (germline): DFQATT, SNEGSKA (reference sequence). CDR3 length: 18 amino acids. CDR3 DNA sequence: TGCAGTGCTAGAGATCTCGGTAGCGGGGGACGCTCCTACAATGAGCAGTTCTTC. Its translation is CSARDLGSGGRSYNEQFF.

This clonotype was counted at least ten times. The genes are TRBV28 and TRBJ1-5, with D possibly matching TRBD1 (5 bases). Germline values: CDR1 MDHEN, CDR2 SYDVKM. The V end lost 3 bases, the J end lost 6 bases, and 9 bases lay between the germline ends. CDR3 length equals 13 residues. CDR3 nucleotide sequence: TGTGCCAGCAGTTTCCCAGGGACTCAGCCCCAGCATTTT. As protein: CASSFPGTQPQHF. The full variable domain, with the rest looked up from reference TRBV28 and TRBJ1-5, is DVKVTQSSRYLVKRTGEKVFLECVQDMDHENMFWYRQDPGLGLRLIYFSYDVKMKEKGDIPEGYSVSREKKERFSLILESASTNQTSMYLCASSFPGTQPQHFGDGTRLSIL.

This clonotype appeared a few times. CDR3 sequence: CASRWAGGGGANVLTF. The CDR3 DNA is TGTGCCAGTAGGTGGGCAGGGGGAGGTGGGGCCAACGTCCTGACTTTC. The V call is TRBV19, the J call TRBJ2-6; a possible D gene is TRBD1 (7 bases). The V gene's germline CDR1 is LNHDA and CDR2 SQIVND (reference sequence). With 6 bases removed from V and 3 bases from J, the gap between germline ends came to 15 bases. The CDR3 covers 16 residues.

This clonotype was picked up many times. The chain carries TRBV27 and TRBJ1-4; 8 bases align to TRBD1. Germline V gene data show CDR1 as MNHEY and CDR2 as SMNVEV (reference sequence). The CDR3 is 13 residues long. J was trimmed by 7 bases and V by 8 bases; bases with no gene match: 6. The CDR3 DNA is TGTGCCAGCTGGGACAGGATAACTGAAAAACTGTTTTTT. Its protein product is CASWDRITEKLFF.

The CDR3 spells CASSQVQGQMNTGELFF. As DNA, the CDR3 is TGCGCCAGCAGCCAAGTTCAGGGACAGATGAACACCGGGGAGCTGTTTTTT. The V and J genes are TRBV4-1 and TRBJ2-2; 7 nucleotides match TRBD1. Per germline, CDR1 MGHRA and CDR2 YSYEKL. This CDR3 comprises 17 residues. The V and J ends lost 1 base and 1 base, in that order; junction bases with no gene match: 6.

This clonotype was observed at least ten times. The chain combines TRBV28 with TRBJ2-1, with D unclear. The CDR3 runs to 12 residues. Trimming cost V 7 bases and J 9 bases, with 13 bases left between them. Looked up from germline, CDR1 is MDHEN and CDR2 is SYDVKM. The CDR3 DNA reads TGTGCCAGCACTAAAGCCCCTGGTGAGCAGTTCTTC. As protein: CASTKAPGEQFF.

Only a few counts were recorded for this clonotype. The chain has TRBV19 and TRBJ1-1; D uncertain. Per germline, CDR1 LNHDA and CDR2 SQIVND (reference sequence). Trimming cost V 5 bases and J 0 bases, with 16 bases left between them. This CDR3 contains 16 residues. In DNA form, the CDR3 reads TGTGCCAGTAGTCACAGACACCGCGCCTTGAACACTGAAGCTTTCTTT. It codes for CASSHRHRALNTEAFF.

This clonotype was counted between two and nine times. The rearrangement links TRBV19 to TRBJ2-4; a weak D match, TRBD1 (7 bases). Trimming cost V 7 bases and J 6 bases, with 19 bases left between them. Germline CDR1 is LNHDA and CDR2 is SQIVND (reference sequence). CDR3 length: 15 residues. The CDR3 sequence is CASTRDGGGRNIQYF. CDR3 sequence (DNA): TGTGCCAGTACCCGGGATGGAGGGGGCAGAAACATTCAGTACTTC.